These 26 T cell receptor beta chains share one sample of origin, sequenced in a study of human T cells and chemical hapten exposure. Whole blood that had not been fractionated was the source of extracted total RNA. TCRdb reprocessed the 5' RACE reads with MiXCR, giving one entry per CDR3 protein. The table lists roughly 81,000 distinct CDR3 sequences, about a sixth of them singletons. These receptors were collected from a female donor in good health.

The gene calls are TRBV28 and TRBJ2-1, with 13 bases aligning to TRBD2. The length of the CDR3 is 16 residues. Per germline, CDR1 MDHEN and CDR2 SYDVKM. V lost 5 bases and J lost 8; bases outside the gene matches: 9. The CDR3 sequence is CASSPSGLAGVDEQFF. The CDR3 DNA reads TGTGCCAGCAGTCCATCAGGACTAGCGGGAGTGGATGAGCAGTTCTTC.

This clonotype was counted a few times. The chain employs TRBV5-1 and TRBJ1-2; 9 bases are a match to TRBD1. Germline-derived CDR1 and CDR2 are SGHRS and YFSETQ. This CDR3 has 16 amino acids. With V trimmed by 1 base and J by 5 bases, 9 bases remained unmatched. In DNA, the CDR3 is TGCGCCAGCAGCTTGCAAGGACAGGGGCATCTTTATGGCTACACCTTC. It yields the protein CASSLQGQGHLYGYTF.

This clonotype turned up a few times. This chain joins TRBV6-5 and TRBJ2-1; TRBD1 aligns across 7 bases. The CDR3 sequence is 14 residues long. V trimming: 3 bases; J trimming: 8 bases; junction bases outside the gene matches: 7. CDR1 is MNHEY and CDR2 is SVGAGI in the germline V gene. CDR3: CASSYGTVGYEQFF. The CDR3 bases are TGTGCCAGCAGTTATGGGACAGTAGGTTATGAGCAGTTCTTC.

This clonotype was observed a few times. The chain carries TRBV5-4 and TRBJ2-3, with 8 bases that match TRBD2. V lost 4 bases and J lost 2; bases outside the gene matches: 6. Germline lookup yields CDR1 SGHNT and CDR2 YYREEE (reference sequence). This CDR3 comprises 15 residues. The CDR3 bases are TGTGCCAGCAGCGCAGCGGGGGACCTCACAGATACGCAGTATTTT. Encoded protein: CASSAAGDLTDTQYF.

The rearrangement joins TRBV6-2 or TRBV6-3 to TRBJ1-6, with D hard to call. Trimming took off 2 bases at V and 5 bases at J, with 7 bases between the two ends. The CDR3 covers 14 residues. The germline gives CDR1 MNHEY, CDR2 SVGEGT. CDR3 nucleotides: TGTGCCAGCAGTTACGGAGGAAATAATTCACCCCTCCACTTT. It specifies CASSYGGNNSPLHF.

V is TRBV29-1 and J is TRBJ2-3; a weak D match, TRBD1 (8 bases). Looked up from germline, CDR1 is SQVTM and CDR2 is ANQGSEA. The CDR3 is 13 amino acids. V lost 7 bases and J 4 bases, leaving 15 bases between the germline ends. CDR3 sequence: CSAQGAGADTQYF. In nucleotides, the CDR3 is TGCAGCGCCCAGGGGGCGGGAGCAGATACGCAGTATTTT.

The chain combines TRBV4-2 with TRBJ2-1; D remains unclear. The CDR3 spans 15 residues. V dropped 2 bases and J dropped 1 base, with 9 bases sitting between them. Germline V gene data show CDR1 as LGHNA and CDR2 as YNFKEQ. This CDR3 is CASSQTYPSYNEQFF. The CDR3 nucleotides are TGTGCCAGCAGCCAAACCTACCCTTCCTACAATGAGCAGTTCTTC.

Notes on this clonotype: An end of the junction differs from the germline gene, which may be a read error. The CDR3 spells CASSFSSSNEQFF. The CDR3 bases are TGTGCCAGCAGCTTCTCTTCCTCCAATGAGCAGTTCTTC. This rearrangement joins TRBV7-6 to TRBJ2-1; D remains unclear. The CDR3 covers 13 residues. Germline CDR1 and CDR2: SGHVS and FNYEAQ.

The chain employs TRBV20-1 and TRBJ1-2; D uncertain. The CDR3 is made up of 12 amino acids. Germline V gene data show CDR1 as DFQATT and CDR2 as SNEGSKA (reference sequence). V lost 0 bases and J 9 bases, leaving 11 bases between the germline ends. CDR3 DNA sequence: TGCAGTGCTAGAGATTCGGGGAAAAGCTACACCTTC. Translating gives CSARDSGKSYTF.

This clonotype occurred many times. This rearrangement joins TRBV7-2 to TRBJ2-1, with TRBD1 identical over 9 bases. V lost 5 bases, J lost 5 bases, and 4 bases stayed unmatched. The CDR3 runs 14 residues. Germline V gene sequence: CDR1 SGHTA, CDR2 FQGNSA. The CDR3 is CASSRDRANNEQFF. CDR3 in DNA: TGTGCCAGCAGCCGGGACAGGGCTAACAATGAGCAGTTCTTC.

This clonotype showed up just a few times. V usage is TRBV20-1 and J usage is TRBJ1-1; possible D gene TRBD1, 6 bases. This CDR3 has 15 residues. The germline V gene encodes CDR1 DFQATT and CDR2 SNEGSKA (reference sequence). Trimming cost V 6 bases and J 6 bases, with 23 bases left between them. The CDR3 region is CSAGHGSRGSAEAFF. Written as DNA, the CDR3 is TGCAGTGCCGGTCATGGGTCCAGGGGTTCGGCTGAAGCTTTCTTT.

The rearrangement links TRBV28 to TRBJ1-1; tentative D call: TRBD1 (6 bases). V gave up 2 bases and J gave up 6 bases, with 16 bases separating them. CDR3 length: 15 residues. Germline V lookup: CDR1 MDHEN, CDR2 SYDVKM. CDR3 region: CASSLRFTGRAEAFF. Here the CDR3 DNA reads TGTGCCAGCAGTTTACGGTTTACAGGGAGAGCTGAAGCTTTCTTT.

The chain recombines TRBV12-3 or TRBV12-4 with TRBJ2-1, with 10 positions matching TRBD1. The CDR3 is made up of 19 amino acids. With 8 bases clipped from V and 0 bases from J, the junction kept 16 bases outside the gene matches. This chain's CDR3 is CASSNRGTGDQSSYNEQFF. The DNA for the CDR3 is TGTGCCAGCTCAAACCGAGGGACAGGGGACCAGAGCTCCTACAATGAGCAGTTCTTC.

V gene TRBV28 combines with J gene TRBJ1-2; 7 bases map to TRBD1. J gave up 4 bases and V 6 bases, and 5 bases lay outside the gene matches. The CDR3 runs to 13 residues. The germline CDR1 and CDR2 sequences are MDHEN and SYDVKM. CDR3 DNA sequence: TGTGCCAGCAGACAAACAGGGGTCTATGGCTACACCTTC. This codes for CASRQTGVYGYTF.

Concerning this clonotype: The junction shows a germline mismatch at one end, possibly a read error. The CDR3 region has the DNA TGCGCCAGCGGCTTTTCGGCAGGGGGGTACAATGAGCAGTTCTTC. Translating gives CASGFSAGGYNEQFF. V usage is TRBV5-1 and J usage is TRBJ2-1; D possibly corresponds to TRBD1 (7 bases). Germline V gives CDR1 SGHRS, CDR2 YFSETQ. The length of the CDR3 is 15 residues.

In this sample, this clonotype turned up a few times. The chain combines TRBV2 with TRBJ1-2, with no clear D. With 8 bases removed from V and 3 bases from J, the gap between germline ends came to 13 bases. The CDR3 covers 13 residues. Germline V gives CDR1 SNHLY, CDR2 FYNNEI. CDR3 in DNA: TGTGCCAGCTGGGAAGGGAGCCACTATGGCTACACCTTC. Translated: CASWEGSHYGYTF. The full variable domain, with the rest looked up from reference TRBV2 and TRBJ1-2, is EPEVTQTPSHQVTQMGQEVILRCVPISNHLYFYWYRQILGQKVEFLVSFYNNEISEKSEIFDDQFSVERPDGSNFTLKIRSTKLEDSAMYFCASWEGSHYGYTFGSGTRLTVV.

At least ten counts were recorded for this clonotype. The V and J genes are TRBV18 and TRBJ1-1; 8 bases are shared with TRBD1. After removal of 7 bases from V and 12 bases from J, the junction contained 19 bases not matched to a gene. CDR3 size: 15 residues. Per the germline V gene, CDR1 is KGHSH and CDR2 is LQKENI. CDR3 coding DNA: TGTGCCAGCTTCCCCACTGGGGCTGGGACAGGAGGAACTTTCTTT. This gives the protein CASFPTGAGTGGTFF.

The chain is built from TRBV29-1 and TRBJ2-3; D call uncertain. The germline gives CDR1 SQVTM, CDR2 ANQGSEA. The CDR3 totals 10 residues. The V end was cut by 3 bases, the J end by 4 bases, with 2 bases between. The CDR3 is CSVDSDTQYF. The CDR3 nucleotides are TGCAGCGTTGACTCAGATACGCAGTATTTT.

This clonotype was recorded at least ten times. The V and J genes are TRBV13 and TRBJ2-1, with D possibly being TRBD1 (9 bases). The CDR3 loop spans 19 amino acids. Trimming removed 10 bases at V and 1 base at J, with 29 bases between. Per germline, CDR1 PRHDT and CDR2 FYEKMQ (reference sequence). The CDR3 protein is CATAGTGSSGMWSYNEQFF. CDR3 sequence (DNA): TGTGCCACTGCCGGGACAGGGAGTAGCGGGATGTGGTCCTACAATGAGCAGTTCTTC. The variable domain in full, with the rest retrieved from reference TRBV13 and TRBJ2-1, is AAGVIQSPRHLIKEKRETATLKCYPIPRHDTVYWYQQGPGQDPQFLISFYEKMQSDKGSIPDRFSAQQFSDYHSELNMSSLELGDSALYFCATAGTGSSGMWSYNEQFFGPGTRLTVL.

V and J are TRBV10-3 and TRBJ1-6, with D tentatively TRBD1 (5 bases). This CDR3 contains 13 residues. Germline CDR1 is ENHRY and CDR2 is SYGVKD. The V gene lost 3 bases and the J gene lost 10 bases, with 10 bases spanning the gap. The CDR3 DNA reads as TGTGCCATCAGTGACAGGGTGGAATCACCCCTCCACTTT. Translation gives CAISDRVESPLHF.

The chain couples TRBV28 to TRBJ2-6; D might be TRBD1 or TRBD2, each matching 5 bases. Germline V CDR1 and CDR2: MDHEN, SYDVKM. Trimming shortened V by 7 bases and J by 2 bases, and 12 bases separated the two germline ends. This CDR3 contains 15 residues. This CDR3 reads CASTRRGTGANVLTF. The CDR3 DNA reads TGTGCCAGCACCCGCCGGGGCACTGGGGCCAACGTCCTGACTTTC.

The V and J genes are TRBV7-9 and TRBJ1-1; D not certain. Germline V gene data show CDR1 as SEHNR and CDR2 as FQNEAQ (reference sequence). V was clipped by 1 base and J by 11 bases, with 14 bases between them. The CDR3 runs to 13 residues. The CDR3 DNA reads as TGTGCCAGCAGCTTAGGTGGGGAGAGAAGCGCTTTCTTT. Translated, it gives CASSLGGERSAFF.

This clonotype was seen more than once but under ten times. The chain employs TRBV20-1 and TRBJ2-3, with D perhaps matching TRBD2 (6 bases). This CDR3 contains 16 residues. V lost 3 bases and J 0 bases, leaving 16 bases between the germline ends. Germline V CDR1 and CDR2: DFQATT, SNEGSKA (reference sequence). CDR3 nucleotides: TGCAGTGCTAGGGCCGCCGGCGGGACTAGCACAGATACGCAGTATTTT. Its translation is CSARAAGGTSTDTQYF.

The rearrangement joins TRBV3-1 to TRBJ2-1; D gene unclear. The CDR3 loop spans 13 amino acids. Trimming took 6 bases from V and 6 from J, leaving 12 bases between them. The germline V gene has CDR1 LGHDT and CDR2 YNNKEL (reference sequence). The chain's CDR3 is CASSIRACNEQFF. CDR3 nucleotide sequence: TGTGCCAGCAGTATACGAGCCTGCAATGAGCAGTTCTTC.

The CDR3, as DNA: TGTGCCAGCAGCTACAAACCGGGACAGGGGACTGAAGCTTTCTTT. Its translation: CASSYKPGQGTEAFF. This chain connects TRBV7-2 to TRBJ1-1; 10 bases are a match to TRBD1. V gave up 4 bases and J gave up 5 bases; unmatched junction bases: 7. Germline-derived CDR1 and CDR2 are SGHTA and FQGNSA. CDR3 length: 15 residues.

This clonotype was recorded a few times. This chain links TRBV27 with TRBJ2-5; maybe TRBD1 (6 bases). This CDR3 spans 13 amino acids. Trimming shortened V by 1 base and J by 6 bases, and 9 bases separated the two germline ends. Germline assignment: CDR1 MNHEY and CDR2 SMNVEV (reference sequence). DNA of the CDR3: TGTGCCAGCAGTTTATTAGACAGGCAGACCCAGTACTTC. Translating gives CASSLLDRQTQYF.